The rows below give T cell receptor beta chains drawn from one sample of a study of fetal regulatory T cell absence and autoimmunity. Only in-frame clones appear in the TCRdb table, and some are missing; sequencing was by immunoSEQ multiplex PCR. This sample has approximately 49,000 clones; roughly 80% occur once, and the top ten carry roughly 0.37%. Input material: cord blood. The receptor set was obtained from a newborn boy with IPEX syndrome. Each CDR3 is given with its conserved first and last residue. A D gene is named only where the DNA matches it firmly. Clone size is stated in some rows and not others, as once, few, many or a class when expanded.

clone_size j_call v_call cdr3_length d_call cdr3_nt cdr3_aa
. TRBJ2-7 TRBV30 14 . TGTGCCTGGAGTGGAGACCAGGGTTGGAACGAGCAGTACTTC CAWSGDQGWNEQYF
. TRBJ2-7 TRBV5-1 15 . TGCGCCAGCAGCCTCCACCCGGACGCTTACTACGAGCAGTACTTC CASSLHPDAYYEQYF
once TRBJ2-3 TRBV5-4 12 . TGTGCCAGCAGCCCGTGGAGGGATACGCAGTATTTT CASSPWRDTQYF
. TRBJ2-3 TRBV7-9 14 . TGTGCCAGCAGCTTAGCCACCAGCACAGATACGCAGTATTTT CASSLATSTDTQYF
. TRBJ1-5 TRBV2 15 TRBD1 TGTGCCAGCAGGGGGACAGGGTCGCTCAATCAGCCCCAGCATTTT CASRGTGSLNQPQHF
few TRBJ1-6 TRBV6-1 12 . TGTGCCAGCAGTGAAGCCCATTCACCCCTCCACTTT CASSEAHSPLHF
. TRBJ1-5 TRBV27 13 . TGTGCCAGCAGTTTATTTGGGAATCAGCCCCAGCATTTT CASSLFGNQPQHF
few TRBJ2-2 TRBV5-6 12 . TGTGCCAGCAGCTTGTACACCGGGGAGCTGTTTTTT CASSLYTGELFF
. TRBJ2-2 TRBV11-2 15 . TGTGCCAGCAGCTTACGGCGGGGTCTCACCGGGGAGCTGTTTTTT CASSLRRGLTGELFF
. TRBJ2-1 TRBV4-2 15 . TGTGCCAGCAGCCTGGGGGCGAACGCCCCGAATGAGCAGTTCTTC CASSLGANAPNEQFF
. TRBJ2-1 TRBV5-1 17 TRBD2 TGCGCCAGCAGCTTCCGAGCCGGGACTAGCAGTTACAATGAGCAGTTCTTC CASSFRAGTSSYNEQFF
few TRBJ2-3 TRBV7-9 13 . TGTGCCAGCAGCTTAGCTAGCACAGATACGCAGTATTTT CASSLASTDTQYF
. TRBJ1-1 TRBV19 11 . TGTGCCAGTAAGGGTCACACTGAAGCTTTCTTT CASKGHTEAFF
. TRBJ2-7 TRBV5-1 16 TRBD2 TGCGCCAGCAGCTTGATGGCTAGCGGGGCCTCCTACGAGCAGTACTTC CASSLMASGASYEQYF
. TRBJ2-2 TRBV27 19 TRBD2 TGTGCCAGCAGTGCAAATCCGGGACTAGCGGGGGCCCCCTACACGGAGCTGTTTTTT CASSANPGLAGAPYTELFF
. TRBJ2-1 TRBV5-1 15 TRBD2 TGCGCCAGCACCGCCCTAGCGGGAGAGAACAATGAGCAGTTCTTC CASTALAGENNEQFF
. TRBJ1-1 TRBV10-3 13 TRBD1 TGTGCCTCCCACAGGGGAAGGAACACTGAAGCTTTCTTT CASHRGRNTEAFF
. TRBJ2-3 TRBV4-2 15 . TGTGCCAGCAGCCAAGGATCGACTAGCACAGATACGCAGTATTTT CASSQGSTSTDTQYF
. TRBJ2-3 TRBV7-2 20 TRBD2 TGTGCCAGCAGCTTAGCAGTGAGCCTAGCGGGGGGAGCCGCCCGGGATACGCAGTATTTT CASSLAVSLAGGAARDTQYF
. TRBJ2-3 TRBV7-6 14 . TGTGCCAGCAGCTTGGCGGCTAGCACAGATACGCAGTATTTT CASSLAASTDTQYF
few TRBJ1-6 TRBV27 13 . TGTGCCAGCAGATGGGGTGAGGATTCACCCCTCCACTTT CASRWGEDSPLHF
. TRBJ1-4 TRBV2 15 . TGTGCCAGCAGTATGTATCGGGACGGTAATGAAAAACTGTTTTTT CASSMYRDGNEKLFF
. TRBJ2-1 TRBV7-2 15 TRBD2 TGTGCCAGCAGCCCAGGACTAGCGAGCTACAATGAGCAGTTCTTC CASSPGLASYNEQFF
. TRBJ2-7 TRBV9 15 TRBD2 TGTGCCAGCAGCGTAGCCCTAGCGGGAGAATACGAGCAGTACTTC CASSVALAGEYEQYF
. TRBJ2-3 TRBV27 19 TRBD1 TGTGCCAGCAGTCCACCGGGACAGGGGGTGAGGGGTCCCACAGATACGCAGTATTTT CASSPPGQGVRGPTDTQYF
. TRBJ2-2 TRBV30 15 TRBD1 TGTGCCTGGAGTGTCCGGACAGGGAACACCGGGGAGCTGTTTTTT CAWSVRTGNTGELFF
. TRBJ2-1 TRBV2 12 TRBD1 TGTGCCAGCAGCGGACAGGCGGATGAGCAGTTCTTC CASSGQADEQFF
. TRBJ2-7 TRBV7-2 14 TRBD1 TGTGCCAGCAGCTTGGGGACAGGGGCCTACGAGCAGTACTTC CASSLGTGAYEQYF
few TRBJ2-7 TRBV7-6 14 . TGTGCCAGCAGCTTTGGGGCGGGGTCCTACGAGCAGTACTTC CASSFGAGSYEQYF
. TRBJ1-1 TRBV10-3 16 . TGTGCCATCAGTGAGTCTCGGGGGCCTATGAACACTGAAGCTTTCTTT CAISESRGPMNTEAFF
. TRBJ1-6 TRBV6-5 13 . TGTGCAGTAAGGAACAGGGCGCATTCACCCCTCCACTTT CAVRNRAHSPLHF
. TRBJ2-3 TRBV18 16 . TGTGCCAGCTCACCTCTTGGGGGGACTAGCACAGATACGCAGTATTTT CASSPLGGTSTDTQYF
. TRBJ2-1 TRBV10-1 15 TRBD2 TGCGCCAGCAGTCCCCGGACTAGCGGGGGTTATGAGCAGTTCTTC CASSPRTSGGYEQFF
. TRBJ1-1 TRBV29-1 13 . TGCAGCGTTGAAGGCGCCCAAGGGACTGAAGCTTTCTTT CSVEGAQGTEAFF
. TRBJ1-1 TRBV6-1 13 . TGTGCCAGCAGTGAAACCCCTAACACTGAAGCTTTCTTT CASSETPNTEAFF
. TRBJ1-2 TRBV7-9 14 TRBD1 TGTGCCAGCAGCCTTACGGGACAGAATTATGGCTACACCTTC CASSLTGQNYGYTF
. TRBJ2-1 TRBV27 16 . TGTGCCAGCAGTCCAAGGTGGGGGTCCCCTAACAATGAGCAGTTCTTC CASSPRWGSPNNEQFF
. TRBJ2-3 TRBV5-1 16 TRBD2 TGCGCCAGCAGCTTCGGGACTAGCGGAAGCACAGATACGCAGTATTTT CASSFGTSGSTDTQYF
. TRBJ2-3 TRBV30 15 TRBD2 TGTGCCTGGAGGGCCAGCGGGGGGGCCTTGGATACGCAGTATTTT CAWRASGGALDTQYF
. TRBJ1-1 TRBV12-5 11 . TGTGCTAGTGGGATGAACACTGAAGCTTTCTTT CASGMNTEAFF
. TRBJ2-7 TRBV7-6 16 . TGTGCCAGCAGCCCCCCCTCGGGCAAGTGGGATTACGAGCAGTACTTC CASSPPSGKWDYEQYF
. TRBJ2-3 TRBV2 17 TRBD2 TGTGCCAGCAGTGTTAGCTTACTAGCGGGGGGAACAGATACGCAGTATTTT CASSVSLLAGGTDTQYF
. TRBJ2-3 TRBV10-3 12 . TGTGCCATCAGTGGGCGCACAGATACGCAGTATTTT CAISGRTDTQYF
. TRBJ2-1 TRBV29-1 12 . TGCAGCGTTGTGGGGACCTACAATGAGCAGTTCTTC CSVVGTYNEQFF
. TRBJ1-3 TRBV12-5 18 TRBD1 TGTGCTAGTGGTTTGGACCAGGGGACAGGGGGCTCCGGAAACACCATATATTTT CASGLDQGTGGSGNTIYF
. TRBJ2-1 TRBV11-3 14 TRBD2 TGTGCCAGCAGCGCTAGCGGATCCTACAATGAGCAGTTCTTC CASSASGSYNEQFF
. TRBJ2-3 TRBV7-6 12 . TGTGCCAGCAGCTTATTCACAGATACGCAGTATTTT CASSLFTDTQYF
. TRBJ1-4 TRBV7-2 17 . TGTGCCAGCAGCCCGCGTGGTTTGGCAGTGGCTAATGAAAAACTGTTTTTT CASSPRGLAVANEKLFF
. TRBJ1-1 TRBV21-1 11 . TGTGCCAGCACAGTTAACACTGAAGCTTTCTTT CASTVNTEAFF
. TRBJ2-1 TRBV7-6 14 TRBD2 TGTGCCAGCGGACCGGGACTAGGGGACAATGAGCAGTTCTTC CASGPGLGDNEQFF
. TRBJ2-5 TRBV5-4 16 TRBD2 TGTGCCAGCAGCTTGGGACTAGCGGGGGGGCAAGAGACCCAGTACTTC CASSLGLAGGQETQYF
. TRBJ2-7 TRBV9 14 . TGTGCCAGCAGCGTAGGAGTTAGCGGCTACGAGCAGTACTTC CASSVGVSGYEQYF
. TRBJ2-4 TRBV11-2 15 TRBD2 TGTGCCAGCAGCCCTCTAGCGGGAGGGGGAAACATTCAGTACTTC CASSPLAGGGNIQYF
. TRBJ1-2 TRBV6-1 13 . TGTGCCAGCAGTGAAGAGTATAGGGGTGGCTACACCTTC CASSEEYRGGYTF
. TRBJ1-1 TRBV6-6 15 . TGTGCCAGCAGTCCTTTATGGGGGGGTAACACTGAAGCTTTCTTT CASSPLWGGNTEAFF
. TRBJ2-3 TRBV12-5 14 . TGTGCTAGTGGCGATCAGGGACGCACAGATACGCAGTATTTT CASGDQGRTDTQYF